This T cell receptor beta chain emerged from a study of cytotoxic CD8 clonotypes in ibrutinib-treated CLL (dated by TCRdb to the early 2020s). About the full investigation: In this cohort, around 14 patients were treatment-naive and approximately 10 were relapsed/refractory, while around 17 had unmutated IGHV. All remission and progressive disease samples were collected while patients were still receiving ibrutinib. Response samples were obtained after a median of around eleven months of treatment, with a range of roughly 6 to 40 months. Of the 70 to 90 people in the trial, about two dozen had longitudinal samples available. Cryopreserved peripheral blood mononuclear cells were obtained prior to treatment, at the time of response, and at either disease progression or sustained remission. Responses were partial in approximately 24 patients and complete in 2; after median about 5.5 years follow-up, roughly 14 stayed in remission and about 12 progressed. Samples averaged roughly 260,000 productive templates and some 96,000 productive rearrangements. The paper as a whole reports these results and caveats: Lymph node repertoires were not examined, and the timing of sampling was not matched between patients in sustained remission and those whose disease progressed. Baseline clonality was found to be higher than that of age-matched healthy donors and was strongly correlated with circulating CD8+ T-cell counts. Clonality rose at ibrutinib response, remained stable during sustained remission, and dropped back toward baseline at progression. Public clonotypes were rare and either contracted or stayed stable during treatment, and the rise in clonality at ibrutinib response reflected the expansion of private clonotypes.

Worth noting for this clone: Its antigen target is currently unknown. The sample holds no much larger clone one base away, and base qualities are not on file.

The junction carries 23 bases between V and J, which are trimmed by 4 bases and 5 bases respectively. The CDR1 and CDR2 encoded by the germline V gene are MDHEN and SYDVKM. Taken from cysteine to phenylalanine, the CDR3 has 17 residues. Just CDR3 DNA is preserved here, 51 bases in frame from base 1. The goal of deep resolution MiSeq sequencing was a depth between 1 in 1 million and 1 in 200,000 T cells, and coverage averaged 10x per clonotype. The immunoSEQ hsTCRB Kit was used to generate the TCR beta libraries. The authors processed their data as follows. ImmunoSEQ Data Assistant and ImmunoSEQ Analyzer were used for data analysis, and V, D and J genes were assigned according to IMGT definitions. Clonality was computed as one minus normalized Shannon entropy of productive rearrangement frequencies, ranging from 0 to 1. Only overrepresented clonotypes making up at least 0.05% of each patient's repertoire were included in the public clonotype analysis. Approximately 13 age-matched healthy donor repertoires from immuneACCESS served as clonality controls. In TCRdb, the immuneACCESS table is reduced to in-frame sequences with V and J assigned. These tables do not hold every clone; where another copy was compared, an unresolved V gene accounts for under half, and the others remain unexplained. That table is the source of V, J and clone size, and D and trimming were worked out from the DNA. In all, the sample holds 250,000 to 350,000 clones, and 70% to 80% of those were seen once. Clones ranked in the top ten supply roughly 5.7% of the sample.

Interpreted using the paper, the time point label stands for: progressive disease on ibrutinib. For TCR beta library preparation, approximately 2 micrograms of genomic DNA was extracted from cryopreserved PBMCs. Longitudinal blood samples from CLL patients on ibrutinib monotherapy were analyzed using high-throughput TCR beta sequencing. The patients were enrolled in a single-center, open-label phase 2 trial of ibrutinib monotherapy. Sample: PBMCs, taken at disease progression, from a patient treated with ibrutinib. This chain joins TRBV28 to TRBJ1-2, with the D gene not clear enough to name. This sequence originates from a human donor with chronic lymphocytic leukemia. This receptor has the CDR3 CASSSRPAARIFYGYTF. The DNA sequence is given as TGTGCCAGCAGTTCGAGACCTGCCGCGCGGATATTTTATGGCTACACCTTC.